The entry that follows covers one TCR beta chain sequence. Germline V gene sequence: CDR1 LGHDT, CDR2 YNNKEL (reference sequence). The ends lost 1 base at V and 11 bases at J; junction bases unmatched: 12. The CDR3 has 15 residues. Only in-frame clones appear in the TCRdb table, and some are missing; sequencing was by immunoSEQ multiplex PCR. Found here are roughly 200,000 clones, more than 70% of them singletons; the top ten hold roughly 8%. This specimen comes from a study of blood T cell repertoires in COVID-19. The clonotype originates from a woman aged 55-69 years with acute or convalescent COVID-19. What was sequenced was peripheral blood. The rearrangement joins TRBV3-1 (or the pseudogene TRBV3-2) to TRBJ1-1; 8 nucleotides align to TRBD1. The CDR3 loop is CASSQGGRQGATAFF. The DNA of the CDR3 is TGTGCCAGCAGCCAAGGGGGGCGTCAGGGGGCGACCGCTTTCTTT.